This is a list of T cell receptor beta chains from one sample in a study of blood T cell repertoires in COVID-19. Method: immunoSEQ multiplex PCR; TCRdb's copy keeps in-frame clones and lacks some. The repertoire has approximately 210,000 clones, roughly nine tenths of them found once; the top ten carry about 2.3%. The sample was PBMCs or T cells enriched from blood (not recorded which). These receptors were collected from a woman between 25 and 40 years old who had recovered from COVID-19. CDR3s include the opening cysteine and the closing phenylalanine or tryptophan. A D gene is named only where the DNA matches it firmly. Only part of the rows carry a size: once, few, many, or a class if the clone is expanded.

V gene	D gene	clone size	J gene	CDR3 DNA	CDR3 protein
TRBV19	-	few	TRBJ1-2	TGTGCCAGTAGTATAGACCGTAGGAGAGGCTACACCTTC	CASSIDRRRGYTF
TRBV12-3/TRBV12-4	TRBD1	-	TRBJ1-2	TGTGCCAGCAGTCCACAGGGGGCGCGTGGCTACACCTTC	CASSPQGARGYTF
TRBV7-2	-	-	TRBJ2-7	TGTGCCAGCAGCTTAGGACCGGGAGAAGTCTACGAGCAGTACTTC	CASSLGPGEVYEQYF
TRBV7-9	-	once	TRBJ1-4	TGTGCCAGCAGCTTAGCGTCAGAGGGAACTGAAAAACTGTTTTTT	CASSLASEGTEKLFF
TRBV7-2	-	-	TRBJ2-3	TGTGCCAGCAGCTTAGCGCCCCTAGGCAGGGCTCGCACAGATACGCAGTATTTT	CASSLAPLGRARTDTQYF
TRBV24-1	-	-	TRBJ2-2	TGTGCCACCAGTGATTTGAGAGGGACCGGGGAGCTGTTTTTT	CATSDLRGTGELFF
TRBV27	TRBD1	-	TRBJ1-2	TGTGCCAGCAGTTTATCGGCAGGGGGTGGCTACACCTTC	CASSLSAGGGYTF
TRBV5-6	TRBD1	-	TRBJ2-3	TGTGCCAGCAGCCAACAGGGGGCAGGTACAGATACGCAGTATTTT	CASSQQGAGTDTQYF
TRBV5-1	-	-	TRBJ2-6	TGCGCCAGCAGCTCCCAGGGGAGAGGGGCCAACGTCCTGACTTTC	CASSSQGRGANVLTF
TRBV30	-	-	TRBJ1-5	TGTGCCTGGAGTGTACAGGGAGGGAATCAGCCCCAGCATTTT	CAWSVQGGNQPQHF
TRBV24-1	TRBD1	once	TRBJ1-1	TGTGCCACCAGTGATTCCAGGACAGGGGGCGAAGACGGAACTGAAGCTTTCTTT	CATSDSRTGGEDGTEAFF
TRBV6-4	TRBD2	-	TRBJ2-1	TGTGCCAGCAGTGACGAGGCGGGAGAAAGTAATGAGCAGTTCTTC	CASSDEAGESNEQFF
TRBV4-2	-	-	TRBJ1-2	TGTGCCAGCAGCCAATCCGAGCGACGGCAATCTAACTATGGCTACACCTTC	CASSQSERRQSNYGYTF
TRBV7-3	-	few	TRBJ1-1	TGTGCCAGCAGCTTAAATGGTGGAGGGGAGAGCACTGAAGCTTTCTTT	CASSLNGGGESTEAFF
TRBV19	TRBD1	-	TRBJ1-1	TGTGCCAGTAGGGAACCGGGACAGGAAGCTTTCTTT	CASREPGQEAFF
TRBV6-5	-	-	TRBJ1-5	TGTGCCAGCAGTATGGGAGGAGCTAGCAATCAGCCCCAGCATTTT	CASSMGGASNQPQHF
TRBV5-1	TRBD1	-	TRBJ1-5	TGCGCCAGCAGCTTGGCCACAGGGGGACAGCCCCAGCATTTT	CASSLATGGQPQHF